The present entry profiles one TCR beta chain with its context. This record comes from a study of Graves' ophthalmopathy and Graves' hyperthyroidism. The TCR beta CDR3 regions underwent amplification from RNA transcripts. In the first round, RT-PCR was carried out with HTBI primers, and a multiplex PCR formed the second round. Using its own MiXCR run on the multiplex PCR reads, TCRdb lists one record per CDR3 protein. The repertoire holds 200,000 to 300,000 distinct CDR3 sequences, with around 42% as singletons. CDR1 and CDR2 (germline): SEHNR, FQNEAQ (reference sequence). The trim removed 5 bases at V and 7 bases at J, leaving 11 bases unmatched. CDR3 length: 14 residues. PBMCs were obtained from roughly 9 ml of fresh peripheral blood.

The chain joins TRBV7-9 to TRBJ2-7; 7 bases agree with TRBD2. The TCR sequence derives from an adult man with Graves' ophthalmopathy. The sample comprised peripheral blood. The CDR3: CASSPTGLGGEQYF. DNA for the CDR3: TGTGCCAGCAGCCCTACGGGCCTGGGAGGGGAGCAGTACTTC.